These 4 T cell receptor beta chains came from one sample sequenced in a study of T cell repertoires in cytomegalovirus infection. Which antigens these TCRs recognize remains unknown. TCRdb re-derived calls from the reads in MiXCR, one entry per CDR3 protein. This table holds approximately 1,000,000 distinct CDR3 sequences, around 32% found once. Sequencing used cultured CD8+ T cells from PBMCs, obtained from culture after CMV antigen stimulation. These TCRs come from a human donor in good health (CMV status not recorded). Some clones in this sample may be carry-over from other donors' samples.

This clonotype was picked up a small number of times. This chain joins TRBV7-9 and TRBJ1-1; maybe TRBD1 (5 bases). The germline V gene has CDR1 SEHNR and CDR2 FQNEAQ (reference sequence). The germline V and J ends were trimmed by 3 bases and 3 bases, with 11 bases remaining between them. The CDR3 contains 14 residues. The CDR3 sequence is CASSFRDVDTEAFF. The CDR3 DNA is TGTGCCAGCAGCTTCAGGGACGTAGACACTGAAGCTTTCTTT. Variable domain in full (rest from reference TRBV7-9 and TRBJ1-1): DTGVSQNPRHKITKRGQNVTFRCDPISEHNRLYWYRQTLGQGPEFLTYFQNEAQLEKSRLLSDRFSAERPKGSFSTLEIQRTEQGDSAMYLCASSFRDVDTEAFFGQGTRLTVV.

This clonotype has only a few counts. The chain uses TRBV6-6 and TRBJ2-7, with 9 bases aligning to TRBD1. This CDR3 is built from 15 residues. The germline V gene encodes CDR1 MNHNY and CDR2 SVGAGI (reference sequence). V shed 2 bases, J shed 6 bases, and the junction held 8 bases outside the gene matches. This CDR3 is CASSYTGQGRVEQYV. The CDR3 nucleotides are TGTGCCAGCAGTTACACGGGACAGGGAAGGGTCGAGCAGTACGTC.

This clonotype appeared a few times. The CDR3 sequence is CASRDSRVVGPNNEQFF. The CDR3 region has the DNA TGCGCCAGCAGGGACAGTCGGGTAGTGGGCCCAAACAATGAGCAGTTCTTC. The chain employs TRBV23-1 and TRBJ2-1; weak D call: TRBD1 (6 bases). TRBV23-1 is treated as an ORF (open reading frame) with a function not yet certain. Trimming pared 6 bases from V and 5 bases from J, leaving 23 bases between. The CDR3 is made up of 17 amino acids.

This clonotype was counted only a few times. This sequence joins TRBV5-1 and TRBJ2-1; 15 bases agree with TRBD2. Germline CDR1 SGHRS, CDR2 YFSETQ. The V gene end was trimmed by 1 base and the J gene end by 4 bases; junction bases not matched to a gene: 9. The CDR3 runs to 19 residues. CDR3 in amino acids: CASSLKGLAGGQPYNEQFF. The CDR3 DNA reads TGCGCCAGCAGCTTGAAGGGACTAGCGGGGGGCCAGCCATACAATGAGCAGTTCTTC. The entire variable domain, with the rest obtained from reference TRBV5-1 and TRBJ2-1, is as follows: KAGVTQTPRYLIKTRGQQVTLSCSPISGHRSVSWYQQTPGQGLQFLFEYFSETQRNKGNFPGRFSGRQFSNSRSEMNVSTLELGDSALYLCASSLKGLAGGQPYNEQFFGPGTRLTVL.